The 20 T cell receptor beta chains in this list originate from one sample, sequenced in a study of control samples from healthy donors and cancer patients. The table came from immunoSEQ multiplex PCR; TCRdb's copy has only in-frame clones and leaves some out. The data contain roughly 150,000 clones, 88% of them singletons. Sequenced material: blood. Source of these receptors: a man aged 18 to 35 in good health.

The V and J genes are TRBV2 and TRBJ2-7, with D unresolved. Germline-derived CDR1 and CDR2 are SNHLY and FYNNEI. V lost 3 bases and J lost 1, with 1 base in between. The CDR3 totals 11 residues. CDR3 sequence: CASSDSYEQYF. Written as DNA, the CDR3 is TGTGCCAGCAGTGATTCCTACGAGCAGTACTTC. The whole variable domain, remainder taken from reference TRBV2 and TRBJ2-7, is EPEVTQTPSHQVTQMGQEVILRCVPISNHLYFYWYRQILGQKVEFLVSFYNNEISEKSEIFDDQFSVERPDGSNFTLKIRSTKLEDSAMYFCASSDSYEQYFGPGTRLTVT.

The V call is TRBV5-1, the J call TRBJ2-1; TRBD2 might be the D (5 bases). There are 14 residues in the CDR3. The germline V and J ends were trimmed by 4 bases and 8 bases, with 16 bases remaining between them. Germline assignment: CDR1 SGHRS and CDR2 YFSETQ. The DNA of the CDR3 is TGCGCCAGCAGCCCCCGATCGGAGGTGGATGAGCAGTTCTTC. This translates into CASSPRSEVDEQFF.

The chain combines TRBV5-4 with TRBJ2-3; D possibly corresponds to TRBD2 (7 bases). Germline CDR1 reads SGHNT; CDR2 reads YYREEE (reference sequence). The V gene lost 4 bases and the J gene lost 0 bases, with 15 bases spanning the gap. This CDR3 region has 16 residues. CDR3: CASSPRGGLSTDTQYF. CDR3 coding DNA: TGTGCCAGCAGCCCGAGGGGGGGACTTAGCACAGATACGCAGTATTTT.

This sequence joins TRBV18 and TRBJ2-2; the D is unclear. Germline values: CDR1 KGHSH, CDR2 LQKENI. The CDR3 sequence is 16 residues long. V lost 5 bases and J lost 4, with 17 bases in between. The CDR3 nucleotides are TGTGCCAGCTCATTCAGATCCCCCCCCGGCACCGGGGAGCTGTTTTTT. Translating gives CASSFRSPPGTGELFF.

The chain links TRBV9 to TRBJ2-7; unclear D gene. The germline V gene encodes CDR1 SGDLS and CDR2 YYNGEE. This CDR3 region has 15 residues. Trimming took off 0 bases at V and 3 bases at J, with 13 bases between the two ends. The CDR3 here is CASSVGMGRDYEQYF. In nucleotides, the CDR3 is TGTGCCAGCAGCGTAGGAATGGGAAGGGACTACGAGCAGTACTTC. Using reference TRBV9 and TRBJ2-7 for the parts outside the CDR3, the full variable domain is DSGVTQTPKHLITATGQRVTLRCSPRSGDLSVYWYQQSLDQGLQFLIQYYNGEERAKGNILERFSAQQFPDLHSELNLSSLELGDSALYFCASSVGMGRDYEQYFGPGTRLTVT.

This clone was recorded once. This chain uses TRBV4-2 with TRBJ1-1, with D perhaps TRBD1 (5 bases). Per the germline V gene, CDR1 is LGHNA and CDR2 is YNFKEQ. The CDR3 loop spans 13 amino acids. V lost 0 bases, J lost 11 bases, and 13 bases lay in between. CDR3: CASSQDIGEKAFF. The CDR3 nucleotides read TGTGCCAGCAGCCAAGATATAGGGGAGAAGGCTTTCTTT.

The chain uses TRBV11-3 and TRBJ1-1; D remains ambiguous. CDR1 is SGHNT, CDR2 YENEEA, per germline. This CDR3 is built from 13 residues. Trimming shortened V by 5 bases and J by 6 bases, and 13 bases separated the two germline ends. CDR3 sequence: CASSPGIDAEAFF. The CDR3 coding sequence is TGTGCCAGCAGCCCGGGAATAGACGCTGAAGCTTTCTTT.

The V and J genes are TRBV11-2 and TRBJ2-7, with D maybe TRBD1 (6 bases). The length of the CDR3 is 14 residues. Germline V CDR1 and CDR2: SGHAT, FQNNGV. V was pared by 3 bases and J by 1 base, with 10 bases between. The DNA for the CDR3 is TGTGCCAGCAGCTTCAATCAGGGGTCCTACGAGCAGTACTTC. Translation: CASSFNQGSYEQYF.

The J gene is TRBJ1-5, the V gene TRBV20-1; no reliable D call. V was trimmed by 0 bases and J by 7 bases, leaving 4 bases between them. The CDR3 sequence is 11 residues long. Germline-derived CDR1 and CDR2 are DFQATT and SNEGSKA (reference sequence). CDR3 sequence: CSARDNQPQHF. Here the CDR3 DNA reads TGCAGTGCTAGAGATAACCAGCCCCAGCATTTT.

This clone was detected only once. The CDR3 loop reads CASSLTADLPANSPLHF. DNA for the CDR3: TGTGCCAGCAGCTTAACGGCGGATCTCCCAGCAAATTCACCCCTCCACTTT. This chain joins TRBV7-9 and TRBJ1-6; D unclear. Trimming pared 2 bases from V and 7 bases from J, leaving 18 bases between. The CDR3 sequence is 17 residues long. Germline V CDR1 and CDR2: SEHNR, FQNEAQ (reference sequence).

This sequence joins TRBV2 and TRBJ2-7; 9 nucleotides align to TRBD1. V shed 6 bases and J 9 bases; nucleotides not matched to a gene: 12. This CDR3 is 14 amino acids long. Germline V lookup: CDR1 SNHLY, CDR2 FYNNEI. CDR3 nucleotides: TGTGCCAGCAGGGGGGACGGGACAGGGCAAGTGCAGTACTTC. Translating gives CASRGDGTGQVQYF.

CDR3 protein: CASRDLGAGTNEQFF. CDR3 nucleotide sequence: TGTGCCAGCAGGGATCTTGGGGCAGGGACCAATGAGCAGTTCTTC. The rearrangement links TRBV2 to TRBJ2-1; D tentatively fits TRBD1 or TRBD2 (5 bases each). There are 15 residues in the CDR3. Looked up from germline, CDR1 is SNHLY and CDR2 is FYNNEI. V dropped 6 bases and J dropped 6 bases, with 18 bases sitting between them.

The genes are TRBV28 and TRBJ1-5, with D hard to call. This CDR3 region has 15 residues. Germline V lookup: CDR1 MDHEN, CDR2 SYDVKM. V was pared by 5 bases and J by 1 base, with 12 bases between. CDR3 DNA: TGTGCCAGCAGTCTCTTGTACACAAGCAATCAGCCCCAGCATTTT. This sequence encodes CASSLLYTSNQPQHF.

J is TRBJ1-2 and V is TRBV28; a weak D match, TRBD1 (5 bases). Deletions cut 2 bases from V and 7 bases from J, with 17 bases between. Germline CDR1 MDHEN, CDR2 SYDVKM. The CDR3 has 15 amino acids. DNA of the CDR3: TGTGCCAGCAGTTTACGGTGGGGCCAAAGGGTTGGCTACACCTTC. This encodes CASSLRWGQRVGYTF.

The rearrangement joins TRBV15 to TRBJ1-2; no clear D. V lost 2 bases and J lost 0, with 10 bases in between. The germline CDR1 and CDR2 sequences are LNHNV and YYDKDF (reference sequence). CDR3 size: 15 residues. CDR3 bases: TGTGCCACCAGCAGAACACCATCTACTAACTATGGCTACACCTTC. Translating gives CATSRTPSTNYGYTF.

The CDR3 is CSVDPGQGPYGYTF. The CDR3 DNA is TGCAGCGTTGACCCCGGACAGGGTCCCTATGGCTACACCTTC. This chain joins TRBV29-1 and TRBJ1-2; 8 bases agree with TRBD1. The CDR3 is 14 residues long. V trimming: 3 bases; J trimming: 4 bases; junction bases outside the gene matches: 7. Germline V gives CDR1 SQVTM, CDR2 ANQGSEA. Filled out from reference TRBV29-1 and TRBJ1-2, the complete variable domain reads SAVISQKPSRDICQRGTSLTIQCQVDSQVTMMFWYRQQPGQSLTLIATANQGSEATYESGFVIDKFPISRPNLTFSTLTVSNMSPEDSSIYLCSVDPGQGPYGYTFGSGTRLTVV.

V gene TRBV2 combines with J gene TRBJ2-1; 14 positions agree with TRBD2. Germline-derived CDR1 and CDR2 are SNHLY and FYNNEI. The V gene end was trimmed by 6 bases and the J gene end by 6 bases; junction bases not matched to a gene: 1. CDR3 length: 14 amino acids. Here the CDR3 reads CASRGTSGSNEQFF. The CDR3 DNA is TGTGCCAGCAGGGGGACTAGCGGGAGCAATGAGCAGTTCTTC.

The J gene is TRBJ2-2, the V gene TRBV5-8; D is unresolved. Trimming shortened V by 0 bases and J by 5 bases, and 5 bases separated the two germline ends. From germline, CDR1 is SGHTS and CDR2 YDEGEE. This CDR3 is built from 13 residues. In DNA, the CDR3 is TGTGCCAGCAGCTTGGGAGTTACCGGGGAGCTGTTTTTT. Translation: CASSLGVTGELFF.

This chain joins TRBV6-2 or TRBV6-3 and TRBJ2-7; 9 bases align to TRBD2. V shed 2 bases, J shed 5 bases, and the junction held 7 bases outside the gene matches. The length of the CDR3 is 15 residues. Looked up from germline, CDR1 is MNHEY and CDR2 is SVGEGT. The CDR3 region is CASSYVAGGRDEQYF. Here the CDR3 DNA reads TGTGCCAGCAGTTACGTTGCGGGGGGGCGCGACGAGCAGTACTTC.

The V call is TRBV6-5, the J call TRBJ2-6, with 8 bases that match TRBD1. V gave up 7 bases and J gave up 2 bases; unmatched junction bases: 4. The CDR3 runs 15 residues. Germline CDR1 is MNHEY and CDR2 is SVGAGI. The chain's CDR3 is CASTRGRTGANVLTF. The CDR3 DNA follows: TGTGCCAGCACCAGGGGGCGAACTGGGGCCAACGTCCTGACTTTC.